This T cell receptor beta chain was documented in a study of T cells in Graves' hyperthyroidism and ophthalmopathy. Among ophthalmopathy patients, the Clinical Activity Score reached at least 3, the NOSPECS grade reached at least 4, and duration remained under 3 months. Concerning this clonotype itself: Its antigen is not identified.

There were TCR beta CDR3 regions amplified from RNA transcripts. The primer set for the first-round RT-PCR of the TCR CDR3 was HTBI. MiXCR, applied by TCRdb to the multiplex PCR reads, yields one record per CDR3 protein. The table has fewer than 450,000 distinct CDR3 sequences, about a fifth seen once. The germline V gene has CDR1 SGHRS and CDR2 YFSETQ. This CDR3 has 16 amino acids. V shed 4 bases and J 0 bases; nucleotides not matched to a gene: 8. General study findings and limits: From stable hyperthyroidism, ophthalmopathy was separated by a 13 V-J model.

The chain uses TRBV5-1 and TRBJ2-5; 8 nucleotides line up with TRBD1. Sequencing was done on a sample of blood. The source is a man aged 18-30 years with Graves' ophthalmopathy. CDR3 DNA: TGCGCCAGCAGCCGCACGGGACAGGTTAACCAAGAGACCCAGTACTTC. Encoded protein: CASSRTGQVNQETQYF.